Sequencing of this TCR beta chain was carried out in a study of cytomegalovirus exposure and HLA in healthy donors. Broader study findings: The presence/absence work took it that sequencing depth was about the same across donors. Altogether, 150 to 200 TCR beta chains were recorded as cytomegalovirus-associated.

The study ran its PCR with 60 Vbeta and 13 Jbeta primers. Measured with immunoSEQ multiplex PCR; TCRdb has only the in-frame clones, and not every one. The sample shows some 130,000 clones, 70% to 80% of them seen only once. The CDR3 covers 20 residues. V lost 10 bases, J lost 2 bases, and 27 bases stayed unmatched. Germline CDR1 reads MDHEN; CDR2 reads SYDVKM. Details on this clone: Its cognate antigen is unknown.

The receptor was derived from a man aged 25 to 45 in good health and CMV-seronegative. This chain joins TRBV28 and TRBJ2-3; the match to TRBD2 covers 7 bases. Sequencing was done on a sample of PBMCs. The CDR3 loop reads CATETWRQGGSSGFTDTQYF. CDR3 nucleotides: TGTGCCACCGAGACCTGGAGGCAGGGCGGGTCTAGCGGCTTCACAGATACGCAGTATTTT.